This T cell receptor (beta chain) was found in a study of T cell responses to AZD1222 COVID-19 vaccine (dated by TCRdb to the early 2020s). With respect to the entire study: A total of about 230 trial participants underwent TCR sequencing, of whom roughly 210 received two doses of AZD1222 and about 25 received two doses of the MenACWY control vaccine. Trial participants were enrolled into age subgroups of 18-55, 56-69 and 70-plus years, which contained roughly 140, 27 and 60 TCR-sequenced participants, respectively.

The CDR3 regions of human TCRbeta chains were analyzed by immunosequencing. In the source study's methods: TCRs in the repertoires were compared against a reference library of SARS-CoV-2-specific TCRs that had been generated with the MIRA antigen-specificity platform. Breadth was defined as the fraction of unique TCRs that were SARS-CoV-2-associated, and depth was defined as the fraction of total T cells that were SARS-CoV-2-associated. Using the MIRA data, every spike-specific TCR was mapped to the spike region that the TCR reacted to and assigned to either a CD4 or a CD8 class. Log10-transformed breadth and depth values were compared by one-way ANOVA with Sidak's multiple comparisons tests. As stored in TCRdb, this immuneACCESS dataset retains in-frame rearrangements with V and J assigned. A fraction of the clones does not appear; measured against another copy, unresolved V genes explain less than half of the discrepancy, and the remainder lacks a known reason. V and J calls and clone size follow that table, whereas D and trimming were derived from the DNA. Counted in this sample were over 200,000 clones; 90% to 95% of them appeared once. The ten largest clones take up around 1.5% of the sample.

Reading the label with the study, this specimen's time point is: about 28 days (+/-7) after the second vaccine dose. This specimen's treatment or condition label, interpreted: meningococcal conjugate vaccine given as trial control. Samples from vaccinated people were obtained from the UK trials COV001 and COV002, which included a single-blind randomized controlled phase 2/3 trial of AZD1222 (ChAdOx1 nCoV-19) in healthy adults. Trial participant PBMC samples were collected at day 0 and day 28 after the second dose for TCRbeta chain sequencing. Findings and caveats that apply to the study as a whole: Only five to seven AZD1222 recipients were SARS-CoV-2 seropositive at baseline, limiting conclusions about previously exposed vaccinees. Because no day 14 peak-response samples were available, the repertoires could be characterized only after the peak T cell response. The whole spike protein was spanned by vaccine-associated CD4 TCRs, and dominant responses were seen in regions 160-218 and 743-854. A significant rise in spike-specific TCR breadth and depth was observed after two AZD1222 doses relative to day 0 and relative to MenACWY recipients. The 56-69-year group was small, and its depth increase did not reach significance, likely because of low power. Most participants were white British and females outnumbered males, and the authors suggested that clonal diversity may have been underestimated. Reportedly, close to half of the unique spike-specific TCRs recognized epitopes lying outside the regions that are mutated in the B.1.351 and B.1.1.7 variants.

With respect to this clone: Its binding antigen is unknown. Per-nucleotide qualities are absent, and no much larger clonotype sits a single base away.

The material was peripheral blood, obtained 28 days after the second dose of the MenACWY control vaccine. This TCR was sampled from an adult who received the MenACWY meningococcal vaccine as a control.

The DNA sequence reads TGCGCCAGCAGCTTGGCCGTGGATACCGGGGAGCTGTTTTTT. It codes for CASSLAVDTGELFF. The chain is assembled from TRBV5-1 and TRBJ2-2; the D gene is unclear. CDR1 SGHRS and CDR2 YFSETQ are derived from the germline V gene. The trim is 0 bases for V and 5 bases for J, with a gap of 8 bases between the germline ends. The cysteine opens and the phenylalanine closes a CDR3 of 14 amino acids. Kept here is only the CDR3 DNA, which spans 42 bases and is read in frame from base 1. The full variable domain, completed from the reference TRBV5-1 and TRBJ2-2 proteins outside the CDR3, reads KAGVTQTPRYLIKTRGQQVTLSCSPISGHRSVSWYQQTPGQGLQFLFEYFSETQRNKGNFPGRFSGRQFSNSRSEMNVSTLELGDSALYLCASSLAVDTGELFFGEGSRLTVL.